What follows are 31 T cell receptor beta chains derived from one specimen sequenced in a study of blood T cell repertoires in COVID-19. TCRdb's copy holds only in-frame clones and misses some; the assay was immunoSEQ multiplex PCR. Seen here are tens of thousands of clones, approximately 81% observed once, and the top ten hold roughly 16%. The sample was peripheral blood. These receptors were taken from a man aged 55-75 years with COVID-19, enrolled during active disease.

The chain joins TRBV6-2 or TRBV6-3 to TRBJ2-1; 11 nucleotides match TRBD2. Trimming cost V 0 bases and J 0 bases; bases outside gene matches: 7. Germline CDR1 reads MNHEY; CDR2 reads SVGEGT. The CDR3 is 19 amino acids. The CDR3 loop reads CASSYSGLAVQSSYNEQFF. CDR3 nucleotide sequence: TGTGCCAGCAGTTACTCGGGACTAGCGGTTCAGAGCTCCTACAATGAGCAGTTCTTC.

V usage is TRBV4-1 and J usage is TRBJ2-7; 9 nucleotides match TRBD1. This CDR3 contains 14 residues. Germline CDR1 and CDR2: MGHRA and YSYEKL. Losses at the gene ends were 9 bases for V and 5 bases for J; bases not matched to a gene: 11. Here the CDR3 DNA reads TGCGCCAGTAGCAGGGACAGGGTCGTTAACGAGCAGTACTTC. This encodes CASSRDRVVNEQYF.

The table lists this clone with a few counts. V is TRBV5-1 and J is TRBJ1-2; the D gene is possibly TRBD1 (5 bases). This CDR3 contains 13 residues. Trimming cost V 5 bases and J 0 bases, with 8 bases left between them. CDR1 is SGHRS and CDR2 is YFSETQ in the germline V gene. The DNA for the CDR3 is TGCGCCAGCAGACTGACAGCTAACTATGGCTACACCTTC. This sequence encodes CASRLTANYGYTF.

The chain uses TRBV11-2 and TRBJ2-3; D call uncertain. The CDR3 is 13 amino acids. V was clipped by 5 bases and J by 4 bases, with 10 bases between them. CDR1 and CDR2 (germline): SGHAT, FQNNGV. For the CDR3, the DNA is TGTGCCAGCAGCCAGACTCGTTCAGATACGCAGTATTTT. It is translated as CASSQTRSDTQYF.

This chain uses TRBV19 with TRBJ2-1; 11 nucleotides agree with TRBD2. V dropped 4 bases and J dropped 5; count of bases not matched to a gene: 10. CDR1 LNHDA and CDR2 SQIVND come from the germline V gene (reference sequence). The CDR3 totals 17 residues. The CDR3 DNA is TGTGCCAGTAGTAAGGATACGGGACTAGCGGCTAACAATGAGCAGTTCTTC. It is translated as CASSKDTGLAANNEQFF. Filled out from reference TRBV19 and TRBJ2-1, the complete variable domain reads DGGITQSPKYLFRKEGQNVTLSCEQNLNHDAMYWYRQDPGQGLRLIYYSQIVNDFQKGDIAEGYSVSREKKESFPLTVTSAQKNPTAFYLCASSKDTGLAANNEQFFGPGTRLTVL.

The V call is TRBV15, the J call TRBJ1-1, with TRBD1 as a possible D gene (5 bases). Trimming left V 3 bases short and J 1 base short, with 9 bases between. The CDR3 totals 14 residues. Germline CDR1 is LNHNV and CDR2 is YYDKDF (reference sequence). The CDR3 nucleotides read TGTGCCACCAGCAGGGACGGACAGAACACTGAAGCTTTCTTT. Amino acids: CATSRDGQNTEAFF.

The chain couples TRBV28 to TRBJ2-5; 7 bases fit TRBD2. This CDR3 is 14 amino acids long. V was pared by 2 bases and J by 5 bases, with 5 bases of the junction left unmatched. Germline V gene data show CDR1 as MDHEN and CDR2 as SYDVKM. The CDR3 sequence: CASSLQGSGETQYF. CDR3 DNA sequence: TGTGCCAGCAGTTTACAGGGTAGCGGGGAGACCCAGTACTTC.

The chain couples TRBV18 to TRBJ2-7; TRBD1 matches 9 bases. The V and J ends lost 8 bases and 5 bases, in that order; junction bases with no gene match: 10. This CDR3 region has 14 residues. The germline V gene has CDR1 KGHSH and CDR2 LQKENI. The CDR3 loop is CASQSGTGYHEQYF. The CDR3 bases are TGTGCCAGCCAATCCGGGACAGGGTATCACGAGCAGTACTTC.

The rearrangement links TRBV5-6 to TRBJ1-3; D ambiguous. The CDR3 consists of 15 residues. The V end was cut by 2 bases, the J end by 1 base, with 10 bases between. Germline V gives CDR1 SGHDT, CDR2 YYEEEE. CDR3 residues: CASSFGVPSGNTIYF. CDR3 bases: TGTGCCAGCAGCTTCGGGGTCCCTTCTGGAAACACCATATATTTT.

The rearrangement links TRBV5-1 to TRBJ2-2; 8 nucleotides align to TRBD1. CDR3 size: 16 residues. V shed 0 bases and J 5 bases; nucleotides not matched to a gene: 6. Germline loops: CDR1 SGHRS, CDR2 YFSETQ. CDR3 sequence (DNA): TGCGCCAGCAGCTTGGCGGGGACAGGAACTACCGGGGAGCTGTTTTTT. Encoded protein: CASSLAGTGTTGELFF.

In DNA, the CDR3 is TGTGCCAGCAGCCCGCGGACAGCAACTAATGAAAAACTGTTTTTT. Its translation is CASSPRTATNEKLFF. J is TRBJ1-4 and V is TRBV5-5, with D possibly being TRBD1 (6 bases). The germline CDR1 and CDR2 sequences are SGHKS and YYEKEE (reference sequence). V dropped 4 bases and J dropped 0 bases, with 10 bases sitting between them. This CDR3 is built from 15 residues.

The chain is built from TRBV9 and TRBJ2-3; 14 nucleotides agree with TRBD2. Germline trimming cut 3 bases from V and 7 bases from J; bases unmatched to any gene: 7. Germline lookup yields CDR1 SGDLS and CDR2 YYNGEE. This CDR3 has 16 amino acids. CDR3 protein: CASSDPGLAGVYTQYF. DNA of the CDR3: TGTGCCAGCAGCGACCCGGGACTAGCGGGGGTCTATACGCAGTATTTT.

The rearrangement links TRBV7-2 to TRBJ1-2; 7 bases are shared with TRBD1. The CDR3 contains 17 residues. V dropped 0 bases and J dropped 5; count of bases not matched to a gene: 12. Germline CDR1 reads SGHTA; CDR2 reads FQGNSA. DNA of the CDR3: TGTGCCAGCAGCTTAGCGGGACAGAACCTGGGACTGTATGGCTACACCTTC. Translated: CASSLAGQNLGLYGYTF.

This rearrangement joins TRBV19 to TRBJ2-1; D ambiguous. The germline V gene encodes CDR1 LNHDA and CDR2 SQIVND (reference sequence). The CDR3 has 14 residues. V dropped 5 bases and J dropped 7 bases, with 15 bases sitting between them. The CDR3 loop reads CASSQVLENNEQFF. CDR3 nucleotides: TGTGCCAGTAGTCAAGTACTCGAGAATAATGAGCAGTTCTTC. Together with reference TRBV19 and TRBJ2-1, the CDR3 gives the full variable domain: DGGITQSPKYLFRKEGQNVTLSCEQNLNHDAMYWYRQDPGQGLRLIYYSQIVNDFQKGDIAEGYSVSREKKESFPLTVTSAQKNPTAFYLCASSQVLENNEQFFGPGTRLTVL.

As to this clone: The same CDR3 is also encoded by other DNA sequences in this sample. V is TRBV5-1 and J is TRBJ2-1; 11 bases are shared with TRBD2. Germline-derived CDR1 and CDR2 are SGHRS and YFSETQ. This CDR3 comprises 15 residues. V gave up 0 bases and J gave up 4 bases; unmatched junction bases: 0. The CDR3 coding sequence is TGCGCCAGCAGCTTGGCTAGCGGGGGGTACAATGAGCAGTTCTTC. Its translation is CASSLASGGYNEQFF.

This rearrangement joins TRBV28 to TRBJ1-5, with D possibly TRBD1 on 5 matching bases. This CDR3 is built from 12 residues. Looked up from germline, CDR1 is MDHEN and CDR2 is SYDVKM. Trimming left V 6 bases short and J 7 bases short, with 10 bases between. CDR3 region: CASRGGDQPQHF. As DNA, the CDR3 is TGTGCCAGCAGGGGGGGGGACCAGCCCCAGCATTTT.

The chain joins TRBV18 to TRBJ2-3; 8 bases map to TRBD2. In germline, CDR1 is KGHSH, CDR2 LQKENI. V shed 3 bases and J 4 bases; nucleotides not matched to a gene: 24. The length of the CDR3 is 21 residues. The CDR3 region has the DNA TGTGCCAGCTCACCCAGAGCCCCTAGCGGGTCCTCAGGGGTCCTACCAGATACGCAGTATTTT. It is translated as CASSPRAPSGSSGVLPDTQYF.

CDR3 amino acids: CASSPPTGDSGNTIYF. The CDR3 DNA follows: TGTGCCAGCTCACCACCGACAGGAGACTCTGGAAACACCATATATTTT. V gene TRBV18 combines with J gene TRBJ1-3; D is perhaps TRBD1 (6 bases). The CDR3 runs to 16 residues. Germline V gene lookup returns CDR1 KGHSH and CDR2 LQKENI. The V and J ends lost 0 bases and 0 bases respectively, with 9 bases between them.

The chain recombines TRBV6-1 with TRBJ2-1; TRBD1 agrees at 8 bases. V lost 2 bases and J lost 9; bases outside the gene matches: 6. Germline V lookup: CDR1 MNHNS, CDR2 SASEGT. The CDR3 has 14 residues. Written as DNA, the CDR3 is TGTGCCAGCAGTGAAACGGGACAGGTCGTTGAGCAGTTCTTC. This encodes CASSETGQVVEQFF.

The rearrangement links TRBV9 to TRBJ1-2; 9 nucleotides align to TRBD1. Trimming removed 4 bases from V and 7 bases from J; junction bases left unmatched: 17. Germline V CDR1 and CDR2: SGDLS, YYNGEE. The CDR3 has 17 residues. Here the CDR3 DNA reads TGTGCCAGCAGCCCCCAGCCTCAGTCCCGGGACAGGGTTGGCTACACCTTC. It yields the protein CASSPQPQSRDRVGYTF.

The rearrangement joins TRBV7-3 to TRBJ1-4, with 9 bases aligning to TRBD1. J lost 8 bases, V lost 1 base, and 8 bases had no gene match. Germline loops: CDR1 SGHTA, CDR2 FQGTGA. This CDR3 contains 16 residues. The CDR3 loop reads CASSLNGQGSGEKLFF. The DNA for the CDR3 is TGTGCCAGCAGCTTAAACGGACAGGGGAGTGGGGAAAAACTGTTTTTT.

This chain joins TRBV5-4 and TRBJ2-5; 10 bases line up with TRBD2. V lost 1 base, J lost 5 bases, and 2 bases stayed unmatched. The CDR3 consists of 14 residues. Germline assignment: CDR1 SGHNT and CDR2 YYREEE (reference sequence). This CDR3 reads CASSLTSGAETQYF. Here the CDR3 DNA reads TGTGCCAGCAGCTTGACTAGCGGGGCTGAGACCCAGTACTTC.

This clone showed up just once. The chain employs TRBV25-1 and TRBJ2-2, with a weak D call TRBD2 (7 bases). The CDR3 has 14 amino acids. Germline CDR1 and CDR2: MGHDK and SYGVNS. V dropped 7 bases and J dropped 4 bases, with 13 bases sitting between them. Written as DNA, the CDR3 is TGTGCCAGCAATAGGGGGGGATCCACCGGGGAGCTGTTTTTT. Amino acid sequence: CASNRGGSTGELFF.

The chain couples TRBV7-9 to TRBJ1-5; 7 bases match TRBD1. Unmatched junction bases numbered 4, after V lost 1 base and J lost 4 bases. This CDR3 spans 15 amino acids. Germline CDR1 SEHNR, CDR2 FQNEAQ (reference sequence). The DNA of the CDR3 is TGTGCCAGCAGCTTAGGGGACAGCGGAAATCAGCCCCAGCATTTT. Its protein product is CASSLGDSGNQPQHF.

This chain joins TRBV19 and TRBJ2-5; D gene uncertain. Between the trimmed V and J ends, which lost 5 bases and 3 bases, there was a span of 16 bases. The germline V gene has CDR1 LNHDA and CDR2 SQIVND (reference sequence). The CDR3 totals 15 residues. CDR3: CASSPLGYSKETQYF. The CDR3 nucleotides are TGTGCCAGTAGTCCCCTTGGCTACAGCAAAGAGACCCAGTACTTC.

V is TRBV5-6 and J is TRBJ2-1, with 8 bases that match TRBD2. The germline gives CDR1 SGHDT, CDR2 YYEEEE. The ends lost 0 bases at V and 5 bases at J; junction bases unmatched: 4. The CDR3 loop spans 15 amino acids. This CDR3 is CASSLVAGPNNEQFF. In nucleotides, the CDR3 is TGTGCCAGCAGCTTGGTAGCGGGACCAAACAATGAGCAGTTCTTC.

CDR3 coding DNA: TGTGCCTGGTCCCGGGACAGGGGCCAGCCCCAGCATTTT. This sequence encodes CAWSRDRGQPQHF. This chain connects TRBV30 to TRBJ1-5; 10 bases align to TRBD1. Trimming cost V 5 bases and J 7 bases; bases outside gene matches: 5. Germline assignment: CDR1 GTSNPN and CDR2 SVGIG (reference sequence). The CDR3 spans 13 residues.

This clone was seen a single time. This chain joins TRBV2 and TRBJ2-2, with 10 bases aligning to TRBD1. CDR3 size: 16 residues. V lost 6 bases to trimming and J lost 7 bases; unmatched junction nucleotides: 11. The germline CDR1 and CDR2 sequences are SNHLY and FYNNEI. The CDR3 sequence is CASRPPGQGLVGELFF. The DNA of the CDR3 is TGTGCCAGCAGACCGCCGGGACAGGGGTTAGTCGGGGAGCTGTTTTTT.

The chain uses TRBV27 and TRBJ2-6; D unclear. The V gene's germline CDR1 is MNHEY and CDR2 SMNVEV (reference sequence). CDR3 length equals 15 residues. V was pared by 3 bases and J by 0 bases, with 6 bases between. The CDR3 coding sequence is TGTGCCAGCAGTTTCCTTAGCTCTGGGGCCAACGTCCTGACTTTC. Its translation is CASSFLSSGANVLTF. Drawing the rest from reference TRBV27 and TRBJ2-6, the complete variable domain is EAQVTQNPRYLITVTGKKLTVTCSQNMNHEYMSWYRQDPGLGLRQIYYSMNVEVTDKGDVPEGYKVSRKEKRNFPLILESPSPNQTSLYFCASSFLSSGANVLTFGAGSRLTVL.

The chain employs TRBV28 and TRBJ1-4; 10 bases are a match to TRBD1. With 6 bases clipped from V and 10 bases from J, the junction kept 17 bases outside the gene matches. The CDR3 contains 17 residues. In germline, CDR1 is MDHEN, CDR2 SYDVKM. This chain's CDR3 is CASSGGGQGRWLGKLFF. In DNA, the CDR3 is TGTGCCAGCAGCGGGGGGGGACAGGGGAGGTGGTTAGGAAAACTGTTTTTT.

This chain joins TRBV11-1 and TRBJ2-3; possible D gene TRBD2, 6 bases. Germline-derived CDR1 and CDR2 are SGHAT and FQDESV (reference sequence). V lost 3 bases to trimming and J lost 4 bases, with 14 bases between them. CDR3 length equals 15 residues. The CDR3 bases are TGTGCCAGCAGCTTTGGGGACTCAACAGCAGATACGCAGTATTTT. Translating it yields CASSFGDSTADTQYF.